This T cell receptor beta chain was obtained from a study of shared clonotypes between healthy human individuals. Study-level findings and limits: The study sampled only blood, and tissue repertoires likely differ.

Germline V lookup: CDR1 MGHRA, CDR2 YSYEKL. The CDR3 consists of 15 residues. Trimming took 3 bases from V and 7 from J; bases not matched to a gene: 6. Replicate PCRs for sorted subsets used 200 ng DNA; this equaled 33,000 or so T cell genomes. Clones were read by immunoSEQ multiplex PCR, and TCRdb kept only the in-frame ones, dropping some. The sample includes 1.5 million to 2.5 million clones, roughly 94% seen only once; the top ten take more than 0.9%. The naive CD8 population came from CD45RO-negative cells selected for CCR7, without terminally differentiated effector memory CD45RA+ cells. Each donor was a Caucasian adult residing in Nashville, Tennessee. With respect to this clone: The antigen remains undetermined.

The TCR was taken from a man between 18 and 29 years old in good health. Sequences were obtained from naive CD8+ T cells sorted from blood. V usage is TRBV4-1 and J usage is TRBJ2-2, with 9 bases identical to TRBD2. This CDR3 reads CASSHSGTSNGELFF. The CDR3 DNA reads TGCGCCAGCAGCCACTCAGGGACTAGCAACGGGGAGCTGTTTTTT.